The clone carrying this T cell receptor beta chain was counted between two and nine times. Antigen: not known. V was cut by 1 base and J by 2 bases, with 13 bases left in between. CDR1 and CDR2 from the germline V gene are DFQATT and SNEGSKA (reference sequence). The length of the CDR3 is 15 residues. The entry originates in a study of T cells in Graves' hyperthyroidism and ophthalmopathy. The study's findings and limits: Ophthalmopathy and stable hyperthyroidism were told apart by a 13 V-J model.

TCR beta CDR3 region amplification was performed from RNA transcripts. HTBI primers were used for first-round RT-PCR of the TCR CDR3. TCRdb called the multiplex PCR reads again in MiXCR, with one record for every CDR3 protein. The sample gives about 740,000 distinct CDR3 sequences, 14% of which show up once; roughly 10% is in the top ten. Input material: blood. This clonotype was sampled from a woman aged 18 to 35 with Graves' hyperthyroidism. This chain uses TRBV20-1 with TRBJ2-3, with TRBD2 as a possible D gene (7 bases). In DNA, the CDR3 is TGCAGTGCTAGAGGGGGGAGGGACAACACAGATACGCAGTATTTT. As protein: CSARGGRDNTDTQYF.